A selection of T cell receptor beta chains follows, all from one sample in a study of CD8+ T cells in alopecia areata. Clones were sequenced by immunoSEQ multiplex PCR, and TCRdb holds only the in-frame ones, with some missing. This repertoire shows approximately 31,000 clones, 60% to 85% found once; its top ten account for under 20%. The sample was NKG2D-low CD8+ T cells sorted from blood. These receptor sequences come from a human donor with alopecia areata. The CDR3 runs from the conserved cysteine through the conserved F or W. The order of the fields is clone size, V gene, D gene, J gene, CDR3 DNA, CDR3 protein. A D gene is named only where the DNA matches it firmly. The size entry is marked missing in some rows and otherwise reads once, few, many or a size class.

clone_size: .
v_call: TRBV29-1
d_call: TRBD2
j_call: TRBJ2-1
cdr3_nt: TGCAGCGTTGTACTAGCGGAGTACAATGAGCAGTTCTTC
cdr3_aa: CSVVLAEYNEQFF

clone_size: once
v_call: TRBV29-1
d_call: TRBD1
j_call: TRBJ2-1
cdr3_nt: TGCAGCAGGGGACAGGGCAATGAGCAGTTCTTC
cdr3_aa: CSRGQGNEQFF

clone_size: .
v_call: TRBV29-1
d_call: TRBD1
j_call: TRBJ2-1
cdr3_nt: TGCAGCGTTGAGTGGAATGACAGGGTTAATAATGAGCAGTTCTTC
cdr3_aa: CSVEWNDRVNNEQFF

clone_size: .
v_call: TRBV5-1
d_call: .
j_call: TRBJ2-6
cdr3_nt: TGCGCCAGCAGCCCCCCCCGGGTGGGGAGCTCTGGGGCCAACGTCCTGACTTTC
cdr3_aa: CASSPPRVGSSGANVLTF

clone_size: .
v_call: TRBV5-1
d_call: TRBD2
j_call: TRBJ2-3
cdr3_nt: TGCGCCAGCAGCTTGTCACCGGGACTAGCGGGAGATACGCAGTATTTT
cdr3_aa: CASSLSPGLAGDTQYF

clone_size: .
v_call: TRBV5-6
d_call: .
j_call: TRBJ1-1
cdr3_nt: TGTGCCAGCAGCTTGGGACTGGGGATGACTGAAGCTTTCTTT
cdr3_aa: CASSLGLGMTEAFF

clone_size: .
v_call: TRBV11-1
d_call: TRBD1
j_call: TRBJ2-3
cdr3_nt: TGTGCCAGCAGCTCCGGAAGGGGGACAGAGAGTTCCACAGATACGCAGTATTTT
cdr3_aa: CASSSGRGTESSTDTQYF

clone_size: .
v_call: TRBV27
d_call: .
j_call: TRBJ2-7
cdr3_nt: TGTGCCAGCAGTTTAACGGCGTCACCTGCCTACGAGCAGTACTTC
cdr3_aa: CASSLTASPAYEQYF

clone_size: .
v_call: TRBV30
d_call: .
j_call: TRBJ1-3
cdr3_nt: TGTGCCTGGAGTGTACTCGAGTTACGCTCTGGAAACACCATATATTTT
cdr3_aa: CAWSVLELRSGNTIYF

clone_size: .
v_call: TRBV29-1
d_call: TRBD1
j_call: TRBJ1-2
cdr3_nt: TGCAGCGTCTTCAGGGGGACCTATGATGGCTACACCTTC
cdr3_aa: CSVFRGTYDGYTF

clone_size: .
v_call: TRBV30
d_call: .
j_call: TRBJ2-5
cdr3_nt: TGTGCCTGGAGACGTACCGGTGGGCAGACCCAGTACTTC
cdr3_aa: CAWRRTGGQTQYF

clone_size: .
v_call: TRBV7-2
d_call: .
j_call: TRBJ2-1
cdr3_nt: TGTGCCAGCAGCTTAGTTCCGGGATCCTACAATGAGCAGTTCTTC
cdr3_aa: CASSLVPGSYNEQFF

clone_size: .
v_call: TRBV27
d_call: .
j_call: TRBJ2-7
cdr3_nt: TGTGCCAGCAGTTTAGGAGGGAGCTCCTACGAGCAGTACTTC
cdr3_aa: CASSLGGSSYEQYF

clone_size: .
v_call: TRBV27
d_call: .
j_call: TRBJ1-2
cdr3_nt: TGTGCCAGCAGCCTGACAGCAAACTATGGCTACACCTTC
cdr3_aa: CASSLTANYGYTF

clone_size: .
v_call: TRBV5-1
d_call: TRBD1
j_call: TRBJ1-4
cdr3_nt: TGCGCCAGCAGCGAGGGACAGGTTAATGAAAAACTGTTTTTT
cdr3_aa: CASSEGQVNEKLFF

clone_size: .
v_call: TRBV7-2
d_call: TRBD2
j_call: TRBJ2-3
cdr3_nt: TGTGCCAGCAGCTTCACAGGACTAGCGAGACAAGTGCATACGCAGTATTTT
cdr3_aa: CASSFTGLARQVHTQYF

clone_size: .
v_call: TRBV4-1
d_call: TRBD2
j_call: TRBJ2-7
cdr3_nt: TGCGCCAGCAGCCAAGTTCTTGCGGGAGGGTACGAGCAGTACTTC
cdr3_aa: CASSQVLAGGYEQYF

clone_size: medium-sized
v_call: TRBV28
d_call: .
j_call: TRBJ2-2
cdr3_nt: TGTGCCAGCAGTTCTCTAGTAGTCGGGGAGCTGTTTTTT
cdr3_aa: CASSSLVVGELFF

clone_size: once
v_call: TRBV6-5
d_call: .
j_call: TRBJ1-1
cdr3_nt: TGTGCCAGCAGTTACTCGTTGACTGTGAACACTGAAGCTTTCTTT
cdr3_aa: CASSYSLTVNTEAFF

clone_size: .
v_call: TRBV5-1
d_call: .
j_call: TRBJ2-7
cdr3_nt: TGCGCCAGCAGCGATCTTCCGGGAAGCTCCTACGAGCAGTACTTC
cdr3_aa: CASSDLPGSSYEQYF

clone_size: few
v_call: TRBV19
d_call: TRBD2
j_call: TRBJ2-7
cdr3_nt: TGTGCCAGTAGTATAAGTCTAGCGGGATACGAGCAGTACTTC
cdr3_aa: CASSISLAGYEQYF

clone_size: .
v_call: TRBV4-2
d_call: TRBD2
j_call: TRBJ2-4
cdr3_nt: TGTGCCAGCAGCCAAGAGTGGGCTAGCGGGGGGGCCCGTGCCAAAAACATTCAGTACTTC
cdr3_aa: CASSQEWASGGARAKNIQYF

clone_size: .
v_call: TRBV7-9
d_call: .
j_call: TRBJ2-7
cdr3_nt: TGTGCCAGTCCAGGGCCCACCGAGCAGTACTTC
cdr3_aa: CASPGPTEQYF

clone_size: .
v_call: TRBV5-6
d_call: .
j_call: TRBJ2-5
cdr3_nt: TGTGCCAGCAGCTTGGGAGGGCTGGAGACCCAGTACTTC
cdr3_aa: CASSLGGLETQYF

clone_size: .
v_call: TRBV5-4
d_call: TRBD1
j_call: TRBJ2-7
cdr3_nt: TGTGCCAGCAGCTTGCGGACAGGGCCCTACCACTACGAGCAGTACTTC
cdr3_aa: CASSLRTGPYHYEQYF

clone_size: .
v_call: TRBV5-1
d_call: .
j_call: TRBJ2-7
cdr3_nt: TGCGCCAGCAGTTGGACGGACCCTTACGAGCAGTACTTC
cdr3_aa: CASSWTDPYEQYF

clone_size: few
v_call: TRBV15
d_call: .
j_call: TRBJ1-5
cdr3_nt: TGTGCCACCAGCGGGGGTTTAGGGCAGCCCCAGCATTTT
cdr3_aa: CATSGGLGQPQHF

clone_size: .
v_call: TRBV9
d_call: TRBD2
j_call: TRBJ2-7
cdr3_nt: TGTGCCAGCAGCTTAGGACTAGCGGGGGCGTACGAGCAGTACTTC
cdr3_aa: CASSLGLAGAYEQYF

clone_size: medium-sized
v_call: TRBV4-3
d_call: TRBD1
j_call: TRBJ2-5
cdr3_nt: TGCGCCAGCAGCCATCTACCGCCAGGGACAGGGGGAGAGACCCAGTACTTC
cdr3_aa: CASSHLPPGTGGETQYF

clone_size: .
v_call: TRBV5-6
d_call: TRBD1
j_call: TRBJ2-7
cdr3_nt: TGTGCCAGCAGCTTTGGACAGGCTTACGAGCAGTACTTC
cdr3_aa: CASSFGQAYEQYF

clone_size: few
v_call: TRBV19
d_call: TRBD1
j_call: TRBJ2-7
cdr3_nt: TGTGCCAGTAGTGCAGGGACAGGGGAAGCCTACGAGCAGTACTTC
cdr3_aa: CASSAGTGEAYEQYF

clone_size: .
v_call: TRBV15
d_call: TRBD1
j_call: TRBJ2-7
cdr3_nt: TGTGCCACCAGCAGAGAAGCACGGACAGGGTACGAGCAGTACTTC
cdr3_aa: CATSREARTGYEQYF

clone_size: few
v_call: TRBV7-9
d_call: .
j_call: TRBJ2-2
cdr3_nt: TGTGCCAGCAGCTTAGAGTACAGGAACACCGGGGAGCTGTTTTTT
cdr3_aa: CASSLEYRNTGELFF

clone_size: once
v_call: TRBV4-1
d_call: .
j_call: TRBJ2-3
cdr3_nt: TGCGCCAGCAGCCAAGATGGAGTAGTGAGCACAGATACGCAGTATTTT
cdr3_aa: CASSQDGVVSTDTQYF

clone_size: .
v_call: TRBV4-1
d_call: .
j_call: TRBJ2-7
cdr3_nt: TGCGCCAGCAGCCAAGAAGGGATGTTAGCCTACGAGCAGTACTTC
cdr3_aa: CASSQEGMLAYEQYF

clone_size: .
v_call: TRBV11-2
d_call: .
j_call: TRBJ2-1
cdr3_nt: TGTGCCAGCAGCTTAGATGGATATGAGCAGTTCTTC
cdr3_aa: CASSLDGYEQFF

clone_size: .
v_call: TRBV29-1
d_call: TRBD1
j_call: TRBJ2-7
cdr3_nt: TGCAGCGTTGTAGGTGGGACAGGGGAAAACCAAATAACCTACGAGCAGTACTTC
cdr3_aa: CSVVGGTGENQITYEQYF

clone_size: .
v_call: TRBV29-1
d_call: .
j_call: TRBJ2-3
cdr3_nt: TGCAGCTGTTGGGTGGGGAGCACAGATACGCAGTATTTT
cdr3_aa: CSCWVGSTDTQYF

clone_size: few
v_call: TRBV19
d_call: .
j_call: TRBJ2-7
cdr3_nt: TGTGCCAGTAGTATCCAGGGCTCTAAGTCCTACGAGCAGTACTTC
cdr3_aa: CASSIQGSKSYEQYF

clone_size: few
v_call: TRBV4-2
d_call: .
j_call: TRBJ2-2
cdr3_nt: TGTGCCAGCAGCCAAGCGGGCGTCGAGACCGGGGAGCTGTTTTTT
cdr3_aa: CASSQAGVETGELFF

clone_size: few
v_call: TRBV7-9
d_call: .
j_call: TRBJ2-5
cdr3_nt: TGTGCCAGCAGCTTAGGGGCAGGGGCCATAGAGACCCAGTACTTC
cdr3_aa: CASSLGAGAIETQYF

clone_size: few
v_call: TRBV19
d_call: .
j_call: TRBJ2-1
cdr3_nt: TGTGCCAGTAGTTGGGTTCAGGAGTTGGCCTACAATGAGCAGTTCTTC
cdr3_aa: CASSWVQELAYNEQFF

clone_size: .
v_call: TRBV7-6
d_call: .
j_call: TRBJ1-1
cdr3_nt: TGTGCCAGCATCCCTACACCGAACACTGAAGCTTTCTTT
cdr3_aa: CASIPTPNTEAFF

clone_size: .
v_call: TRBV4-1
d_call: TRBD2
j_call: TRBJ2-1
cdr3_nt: TGCGCCAGCAGCTACGGGACTAGCAGGGGGGATGAGCAGTTCTTC
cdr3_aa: CASSYGTSRGDEQFF

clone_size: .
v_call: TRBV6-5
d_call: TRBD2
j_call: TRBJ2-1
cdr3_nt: TGTGCCAGCAGCTATCTAGCGGGGGGGTACAATGAGCAGTTCTTC
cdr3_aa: CASSYLAGGYNEQFF

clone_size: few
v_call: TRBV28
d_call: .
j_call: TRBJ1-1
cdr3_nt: TGTGCCACCAGGGAAACACGGTGGACTGAAGCTTTCTTT
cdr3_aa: CATRETRWTEAFF

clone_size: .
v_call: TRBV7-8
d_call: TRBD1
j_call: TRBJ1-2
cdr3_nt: TGTGCCAGCAGCTTATTGGACAGGGTTAACCTGGGTGGCTACACCTTC
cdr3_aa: CASSLLDRVNLGGYTF

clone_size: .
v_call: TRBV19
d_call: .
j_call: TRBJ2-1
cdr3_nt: TGTGCCAGTAGTATTAGTCTAGAAGGCAATGAGCAGTTCTTC
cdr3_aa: CASSISLEGNEQFF

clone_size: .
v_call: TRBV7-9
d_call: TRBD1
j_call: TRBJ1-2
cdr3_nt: TGTGCCAGCAGCGAACAGGGGGCGCGTGGCTACACCTTC
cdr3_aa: CASSEQGARGYTF

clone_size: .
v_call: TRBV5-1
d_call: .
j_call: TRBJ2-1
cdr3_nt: TGCGCCAGCAGCTTGGTCCTACCGAATGAGCAGTTCTTC
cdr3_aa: CASSLVLPNEQFF

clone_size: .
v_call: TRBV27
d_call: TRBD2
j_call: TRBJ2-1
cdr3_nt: TGTGCCAGCAGTTCCCTAGCGGGGCCCCCCAATGAGCAGTTCTTC
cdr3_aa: CASSSLAGPPNEQFF